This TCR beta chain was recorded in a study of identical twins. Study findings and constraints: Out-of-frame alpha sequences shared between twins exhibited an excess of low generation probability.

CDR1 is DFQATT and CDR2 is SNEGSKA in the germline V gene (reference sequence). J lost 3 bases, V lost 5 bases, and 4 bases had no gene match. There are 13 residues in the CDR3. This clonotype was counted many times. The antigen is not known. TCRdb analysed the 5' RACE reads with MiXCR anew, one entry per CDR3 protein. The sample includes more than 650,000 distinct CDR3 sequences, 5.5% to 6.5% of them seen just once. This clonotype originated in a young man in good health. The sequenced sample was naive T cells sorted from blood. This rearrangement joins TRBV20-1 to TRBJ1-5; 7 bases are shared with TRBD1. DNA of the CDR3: TGCAGTGCTTCAACAGGGGACAATCAGCCCCAGCATTTT. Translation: CSASTGDNQPQHF.